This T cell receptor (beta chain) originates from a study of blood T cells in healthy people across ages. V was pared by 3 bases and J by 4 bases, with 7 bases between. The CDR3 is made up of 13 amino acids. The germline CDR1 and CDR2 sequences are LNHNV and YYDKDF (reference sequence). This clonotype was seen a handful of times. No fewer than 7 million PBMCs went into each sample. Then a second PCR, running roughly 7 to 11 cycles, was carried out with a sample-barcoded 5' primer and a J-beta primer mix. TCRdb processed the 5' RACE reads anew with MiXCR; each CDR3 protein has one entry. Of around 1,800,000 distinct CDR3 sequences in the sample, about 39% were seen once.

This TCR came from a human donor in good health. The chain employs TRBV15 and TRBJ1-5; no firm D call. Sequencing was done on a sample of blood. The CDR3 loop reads CATSRGYNQPQHF. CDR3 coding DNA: TGTGCCACCAGCAGGGGATATAATCAGCCCCAGCATTTT.